This T cell receptor beta chain was identified during a study of T-cell reconstitution after alpha-beta-depleted transplantation in children. The TCRbeta library was prepared with unique molecular identifiers. TCRdb re-called the PCR reads through MiXCR, storing one row per CDR3 protein. The sample shows roughly 300,000 distinct CDR3 sequences, approximately 9.8% of them seen only once. Deletions cut 1 base from V and 4 bases from J, with 9 bases between. In germline, CDR1 is SGHTA, CDR2 FQGNSA. CDR3 length: 14 residues. This clonotype appeared a few times. This clonotype was sampled from a human donor who donated a stem cell graft to a child with SCID. The chain is built from TRBV7-2 and TRBJ2-3; no clear D gene. Material: PBMCs from the stem cell graft donor, obtained from the stem cell graft. CDR3 in DNA: TGTGCCAGCAGCTTAGGTATACAGCCAGATACGCAGTATTTT. This codes for CASSLGIQPDTQYF.